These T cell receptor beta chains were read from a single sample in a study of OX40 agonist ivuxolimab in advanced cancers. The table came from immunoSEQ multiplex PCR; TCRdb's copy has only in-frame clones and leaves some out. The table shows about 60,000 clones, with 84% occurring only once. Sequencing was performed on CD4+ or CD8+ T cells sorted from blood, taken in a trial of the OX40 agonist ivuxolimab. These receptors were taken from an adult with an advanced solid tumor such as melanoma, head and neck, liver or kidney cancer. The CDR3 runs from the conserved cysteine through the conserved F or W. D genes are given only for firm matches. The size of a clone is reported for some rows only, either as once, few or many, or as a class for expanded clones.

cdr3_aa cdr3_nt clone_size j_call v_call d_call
CASRSDEQFF TGTGCCAGCAGGAGCGATGAGCAGTTCTTC - TRBJ2-1 TRBV6-1 -
CASSPTSGRVVQYF TGTGCCAGCAGTCCGACTAGCGGGAGAGTAGTGCAGTACTTC - TRBJ2-7 TRBV2 TRBD2
CASSLRPGAGMNTEAFF TGTGCCAGCAGTTTACGTCCGGGGGCGGGAATGAACACTGAAGCTTTCTTT - TRBJ1-1 TRBV28 -
CASSRGQIEVAFF TGTGCCAGCAGCCGTGGACAGATTGAGGTAGCTTTCTTT - TRBJ1-1 TRBV7-2 -
CASRPTRWTLWGYEQYF TGTGCCAGCAGACCCACCAGATGGACCCTCTGGGGTTACGAGCAGTACTTC - TRBJ2-7 TRBV28 -
CASSQLDRGLEKLFF TGCGCCAGCAGCCAACTTGACAGGGGTTTGGAAAAACTGTTTTTT once TRBJ1-4 TRBV4-1 TRBD1
CAWSLGGPYGYTF TGTGCCTGGAGTTTAGGGGGCCCTTATGGCTACACCTTC few TRBJ1-2 TRBV30 TRBD1
CASSLIGNTEAFF TGTGCCAGCAGCTTAATCGGGAACACTGAAGCTTTCTTT - TRBJ1-1 TRBV7-9 -
CASSYTVNTEAFF TGTGCCAGCAGTTACACGGTGAACACTGAAGCTTTCTTT - TRBJ1-1 TRBV6-5 -
CASSESGTPYGYTF TGTGCCAGCAGTGAATCCGGGACACCTTATGGCTACACCTTC - TRBJ1-2 TRBV25-1 -
CASSDRDSNQPQHF TGTGCCAGTAGTGACAGGGATAGCAATCAGCCCCAGCATTTT once TRBJ1-5 TRBV19 TRBD1
CASSHKNPTENEKLFF TGTGCCAGCAGCCACAAAAATCCGACAGAAAATGAAAAACTGTTTTTT - TRBJ1-4 TRBV7-8 -
CASVSPVGTEAFF TGTGCCAGCGTGAGCCCGGTTGGGACTGAAGCTTTCTTT - TRBJ1-1 TRBV6-5 -
CASSSSGNTGELFF TGTGCCAGCAGCTCCAGCGGGAACACCGGGGAGCTGTTTTTT - TRBJ2-2 TRBV7-2 -
CASSLALAEDEQYF TGTGCCAGCAGCTTGGCTCTAGCGGAGGACGAGCAGTACTTC - TRBJ2-7 TRBV5-4 TRBD2
CASSLGGGGYSNQPQHF TGTGCCAGCAGTTTAGGTGGTGGGGGATATAGCAATCAGCCCCAGCATTTT - TRBJ1-5 TRBV28 -
CASSRDNGGSEQYF TGTGCCAGTAGCCGGGACAACGGTGGCTCCGAGCAGTACTTC - TRBJ2-7 TRBV19 -
CASSRREGHEQYF TGCGCCAGCAGCCGGAGGGAGGGCCACGAGCAGTACTTC - TRBJ2-7 TRBV5-1 TRBD2
CASSGGTPNTEAFF TGTGCCAGCAGCGGCGGGACGCCCAACACTGAAGCTTTCTTT - TRBJ1-1 TRBV9 -
CASSSLIGQTISYNSPLHF TGTGCCAGCAGCTCCCTTATAGGGCAGACCATCTCCTATAATTCACCCCTCCACTTT - TRBJ1-6 TRBV11-3 -
CASSLDSSNQPQHF TGTGCCAGCAGCTTAGACAGTAGCAATCAGCCCCAGCATTTT - TRBJ1-5 TRBV7-2 -
CASNPTLGTDTQYF TGTGCCAGCAACCCGACTCTGGGCACAGATACGCAGTATTTT once TRBJ2-3 TRBV2 -
CASSLGPSNEQFF TGTGCCAGCAGCTTAGGGCCTAGCAATGAGCAGTTCTTC - TRBJ2-1 TRBV11-2 -
CASKGGEGATGANVLTF TGCGCCAGCAAAGGGGGTGAGGGGGCGACGGGGGCCAACGTCCTGACTTTC - TRBJ2-6 TRBV5-1 TRBD1
CSVGQDNQPQHF TGCAGCGTGGGGCAGGACAATCAGCCCCAGCATTTT - TRBJ1-5 TRBV29-1 -
CASSPGQVSYNEQFF TGCGCCAGCAGCCCAGGACAGGTCTCCTACAATGAGCAGTTCTTC - TRBJ2-1 TRBV5-1 TRBD1
CASSPAGGTLYEQYF TGCGCCAGCAGCCCCGCGGGGGGGACCCTCTACGAGCAGTACTTC once TRBJ2-7 TRBV5-1 TRBD2
CASSTGQGIGNTIYF TGTGCCAGCTCAACAGGACAGGGAATCGGAAACACCATATATTTT - TRBJ1-3 TRBV18 TRBD1
CASSVTASNQPQHF TGTGCCAGTAGTGTGACAGCTAGCAATCAGCCCCAGCATTTT - TRBJ1-5 TRBV19 -
CASSSGNTEAFF TGCGCCAGCAGCTCCGGGAACACTGAAGCTTTCTTT once TRBJ1-1 TRBV5-1 -
CASSPSRQPSNQPQHF TGTGCCAGCTCACCGTCGAGACAGCCTAGCAATCAGCCCCAGCATTTT - TRBJ1-5 TRBV18 -
CASSREVYEQYF TGTGCCAGCAGTCGGGAAGTCTACGAGCAGTACTTC - TRBJ2-7 TRBV28 -
CASSLRSRVSNSPLHF TGTGCCAGCAGTTTAAGGTCAAGGGTATCTAATTCACCCCTCCACTTT - TRBJ1-6 TRBV27 -
CASSLDLGSGGGWEQYF TGTGCCAGCAGCTTAGATCTCGGTAGCGGGGGGGGCTGGGAGCAGTACTTC - TRBJ2-7 TRBV11-2 TRBD2
CASRENRGDTEAFF TGTGCCAGCAGAGAAAACAGGGGGGACACTGAAGCTTTCTTT - TRBJ1-1 TRBV11-2 TRBD1
CASSHPLVDNEQFF TGCGCCAGCAGCCACCCGTTAGTTGACAATGAGCAGTTCTTC few TRBJ2-1 TRBV4-1 -
CASSTTDRVDTEAFF TGTGCCAGCTCAACCACGGACAGGGTGGACACTGAAGCTTTCTTT few TRBJ1-1 TRBV18 TRBD1
CASSLEPGLGNEKLFF TGCGCCAGCAGCTTGGAGCCGGGTCTGGGCAATGAAAAACTGTTTTTT few TRBJ1-4 TRBV5-1 -
CASTSFRGPNEKLFF TGTGCCAGCACCTCCTTCAGGGGCCCCAATGAAAAACTGTTTTTT - TRBJ1-4 TRBV19 -
CAWRPAGASDEQYF TGTGCCTGGAGGCCGGCGGGAGCTAGCGACGAGCAGTACTTC - TRBJ2-7 TRBV30 TRBD2
CASSLVSGGASYNEQFF TGTGCCAGCAGCTTGGTTAGCGGGGGGGCCTCCTACAATGAGCAGTTCTTC - TRBJ2-1 TRBV5-4 TRBD2
CASSPDPNTGELFF TGCGCCAGCAGCCCCGACCCGAACACCGGGGAGCTGTTTTTT - TRBJ2-2 TRBV5-1 -
CSALTSGRASSYEQYF TGCAGCGCCTTGACTAGCGGGCGTGCTAGCTCCTACGAGCAGTACTTC - TRBJ2-7 TRBV29-1 TRBD2
CASSGEGAGANVLTF TGTGCCAGCAGCGGGGAAGGGGCTGGGGCCAACGTCCTGACTTTC - TRBJ2-6 TRBV2 -
CASSILSGAGNTIYF TGCGCCAGCAGCATCTTATCAGGGGCAGGAAACACCATATATTTT - TRBJ1-3 TRBV5-1 -
CASSIWDPSGEQFF TGTGCCAGTAGTATCTGGGATCCCAGTGGTGAGCAGTTCTTC - TRBJ2-1 TRBV19 -
CASSPQGVIAEAFF TGTGCCAGCAGTCCTCAGGGTGTTATCGCTGAAGCTTTCTTT - TRBJ1-1 TRBV27 -